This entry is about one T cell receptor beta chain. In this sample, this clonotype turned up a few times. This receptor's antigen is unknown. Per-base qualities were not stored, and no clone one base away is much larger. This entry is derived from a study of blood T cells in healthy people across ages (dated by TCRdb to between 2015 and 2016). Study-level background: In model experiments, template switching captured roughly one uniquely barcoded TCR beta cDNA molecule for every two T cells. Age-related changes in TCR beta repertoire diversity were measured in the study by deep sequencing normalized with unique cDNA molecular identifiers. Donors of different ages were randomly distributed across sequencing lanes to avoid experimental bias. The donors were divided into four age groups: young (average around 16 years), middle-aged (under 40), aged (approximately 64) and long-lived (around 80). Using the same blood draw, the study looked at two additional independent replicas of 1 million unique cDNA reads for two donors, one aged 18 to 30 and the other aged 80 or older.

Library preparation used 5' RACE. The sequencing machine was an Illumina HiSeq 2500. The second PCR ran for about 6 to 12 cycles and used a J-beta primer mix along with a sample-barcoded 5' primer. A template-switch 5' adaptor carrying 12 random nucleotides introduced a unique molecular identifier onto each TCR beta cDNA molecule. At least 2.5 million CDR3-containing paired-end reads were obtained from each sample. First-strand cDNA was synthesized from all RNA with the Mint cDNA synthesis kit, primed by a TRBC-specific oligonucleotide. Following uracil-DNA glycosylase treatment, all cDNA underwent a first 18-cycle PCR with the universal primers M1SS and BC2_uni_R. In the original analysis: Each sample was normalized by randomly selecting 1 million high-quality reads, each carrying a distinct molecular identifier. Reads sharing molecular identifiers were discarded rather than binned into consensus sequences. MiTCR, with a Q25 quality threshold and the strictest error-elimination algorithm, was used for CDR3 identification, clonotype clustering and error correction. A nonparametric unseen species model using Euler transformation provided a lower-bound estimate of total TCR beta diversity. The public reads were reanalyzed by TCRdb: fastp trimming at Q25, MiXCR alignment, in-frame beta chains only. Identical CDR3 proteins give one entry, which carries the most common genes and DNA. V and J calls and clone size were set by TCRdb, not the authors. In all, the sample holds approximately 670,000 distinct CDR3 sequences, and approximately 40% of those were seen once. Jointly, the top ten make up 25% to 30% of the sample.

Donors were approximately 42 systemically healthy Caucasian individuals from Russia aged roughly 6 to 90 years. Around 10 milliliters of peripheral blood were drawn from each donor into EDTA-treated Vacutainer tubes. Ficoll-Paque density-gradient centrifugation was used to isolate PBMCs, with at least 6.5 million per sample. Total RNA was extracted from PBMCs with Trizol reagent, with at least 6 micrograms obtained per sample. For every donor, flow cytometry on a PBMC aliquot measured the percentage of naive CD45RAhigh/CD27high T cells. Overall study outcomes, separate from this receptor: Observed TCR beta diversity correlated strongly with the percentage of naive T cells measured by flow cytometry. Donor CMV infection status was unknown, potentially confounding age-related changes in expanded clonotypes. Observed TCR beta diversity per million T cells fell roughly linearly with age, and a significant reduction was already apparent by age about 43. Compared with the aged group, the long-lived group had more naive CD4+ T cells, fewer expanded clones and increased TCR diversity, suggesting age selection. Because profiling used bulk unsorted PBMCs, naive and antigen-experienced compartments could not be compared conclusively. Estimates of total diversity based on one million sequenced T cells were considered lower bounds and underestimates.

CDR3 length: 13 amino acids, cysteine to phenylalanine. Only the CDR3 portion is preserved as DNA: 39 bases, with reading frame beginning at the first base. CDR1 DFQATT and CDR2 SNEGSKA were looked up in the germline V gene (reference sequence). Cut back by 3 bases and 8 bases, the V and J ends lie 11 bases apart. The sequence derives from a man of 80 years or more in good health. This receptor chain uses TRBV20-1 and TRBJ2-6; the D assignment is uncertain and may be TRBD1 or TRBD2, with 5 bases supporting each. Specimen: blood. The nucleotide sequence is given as TGCAGTGCTAGCGGGACGGATTCCAACGTCCTGACTTTC. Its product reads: CSASGTDSNVLTF.